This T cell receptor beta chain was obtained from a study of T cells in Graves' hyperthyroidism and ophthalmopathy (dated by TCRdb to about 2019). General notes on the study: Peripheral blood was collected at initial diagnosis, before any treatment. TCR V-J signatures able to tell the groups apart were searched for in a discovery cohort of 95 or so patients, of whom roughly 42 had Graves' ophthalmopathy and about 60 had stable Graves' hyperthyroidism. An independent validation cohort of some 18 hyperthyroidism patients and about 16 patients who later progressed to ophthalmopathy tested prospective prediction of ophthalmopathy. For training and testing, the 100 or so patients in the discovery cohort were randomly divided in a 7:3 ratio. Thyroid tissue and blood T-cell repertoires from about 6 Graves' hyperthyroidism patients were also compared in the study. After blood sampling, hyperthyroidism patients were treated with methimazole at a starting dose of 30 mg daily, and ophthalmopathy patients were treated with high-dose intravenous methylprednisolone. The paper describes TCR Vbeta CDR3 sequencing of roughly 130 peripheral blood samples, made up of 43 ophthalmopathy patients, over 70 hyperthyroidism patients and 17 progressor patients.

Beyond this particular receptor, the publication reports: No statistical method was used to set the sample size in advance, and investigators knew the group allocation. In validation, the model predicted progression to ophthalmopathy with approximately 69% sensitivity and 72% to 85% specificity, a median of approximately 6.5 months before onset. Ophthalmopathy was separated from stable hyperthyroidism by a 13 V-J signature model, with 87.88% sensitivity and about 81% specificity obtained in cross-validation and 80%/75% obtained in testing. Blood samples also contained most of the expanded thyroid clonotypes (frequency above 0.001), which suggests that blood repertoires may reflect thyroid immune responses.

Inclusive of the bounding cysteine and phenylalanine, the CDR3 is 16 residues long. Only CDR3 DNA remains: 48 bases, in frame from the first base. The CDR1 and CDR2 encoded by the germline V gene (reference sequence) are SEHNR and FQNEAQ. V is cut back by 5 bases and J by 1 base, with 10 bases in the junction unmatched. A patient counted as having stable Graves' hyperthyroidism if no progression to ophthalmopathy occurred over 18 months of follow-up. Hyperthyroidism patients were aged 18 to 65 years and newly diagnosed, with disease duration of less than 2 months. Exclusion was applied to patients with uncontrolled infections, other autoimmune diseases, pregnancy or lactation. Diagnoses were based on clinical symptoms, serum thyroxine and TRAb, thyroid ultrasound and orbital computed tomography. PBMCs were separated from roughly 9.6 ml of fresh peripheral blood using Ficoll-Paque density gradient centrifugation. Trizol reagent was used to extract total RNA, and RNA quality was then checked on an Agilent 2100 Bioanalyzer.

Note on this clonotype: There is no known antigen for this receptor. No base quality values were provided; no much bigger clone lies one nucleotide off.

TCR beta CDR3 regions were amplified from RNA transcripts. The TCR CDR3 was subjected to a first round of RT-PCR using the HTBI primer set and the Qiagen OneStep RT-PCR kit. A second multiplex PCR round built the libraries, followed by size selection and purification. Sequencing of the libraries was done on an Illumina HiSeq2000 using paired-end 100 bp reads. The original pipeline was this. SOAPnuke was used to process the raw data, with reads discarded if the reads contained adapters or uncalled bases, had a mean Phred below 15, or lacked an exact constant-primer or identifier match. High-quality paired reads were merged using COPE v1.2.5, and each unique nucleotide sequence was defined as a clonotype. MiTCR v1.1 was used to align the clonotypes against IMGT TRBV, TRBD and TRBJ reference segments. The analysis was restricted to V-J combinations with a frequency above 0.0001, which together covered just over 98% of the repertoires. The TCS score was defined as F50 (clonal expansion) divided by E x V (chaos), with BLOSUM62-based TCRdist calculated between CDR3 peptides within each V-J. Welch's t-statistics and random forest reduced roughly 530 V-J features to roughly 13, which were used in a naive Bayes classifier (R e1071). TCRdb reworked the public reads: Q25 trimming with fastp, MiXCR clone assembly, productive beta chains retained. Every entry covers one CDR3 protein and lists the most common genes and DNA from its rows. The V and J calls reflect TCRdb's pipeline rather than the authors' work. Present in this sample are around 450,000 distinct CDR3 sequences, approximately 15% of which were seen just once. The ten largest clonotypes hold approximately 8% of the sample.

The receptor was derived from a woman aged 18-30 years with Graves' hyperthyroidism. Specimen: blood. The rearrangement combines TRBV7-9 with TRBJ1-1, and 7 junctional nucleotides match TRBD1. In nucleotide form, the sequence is TGTGCCAGCAGCCTTCCAGGGGGGGGGGAGAACACTGAAGCTTTCTTT. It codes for CASSLPGGGENTEAFF.